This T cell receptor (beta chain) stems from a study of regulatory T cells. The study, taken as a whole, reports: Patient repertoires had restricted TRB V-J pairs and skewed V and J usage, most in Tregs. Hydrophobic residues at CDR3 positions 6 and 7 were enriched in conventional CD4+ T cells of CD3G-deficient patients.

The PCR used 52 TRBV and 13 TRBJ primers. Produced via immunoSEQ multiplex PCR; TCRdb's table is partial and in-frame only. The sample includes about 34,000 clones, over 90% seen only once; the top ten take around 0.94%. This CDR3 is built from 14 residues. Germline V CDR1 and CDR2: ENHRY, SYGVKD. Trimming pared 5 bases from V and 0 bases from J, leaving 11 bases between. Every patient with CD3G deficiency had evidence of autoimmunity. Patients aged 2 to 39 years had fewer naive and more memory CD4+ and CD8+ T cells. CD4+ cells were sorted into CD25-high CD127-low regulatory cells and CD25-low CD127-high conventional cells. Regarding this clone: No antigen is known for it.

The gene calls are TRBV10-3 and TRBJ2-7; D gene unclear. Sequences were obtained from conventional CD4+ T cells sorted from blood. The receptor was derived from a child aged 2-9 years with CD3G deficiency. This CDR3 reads CAISQTLSSYEQYF. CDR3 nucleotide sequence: TGTGCCATCAGTCAAACCCTCAGCTCCTACGAGCAGTACTTC.